This T cell receptor (beta chain) was retrieved from a study of beta chain features in type 1 diabetes. Looked up from germline, CDR1 is SGHRS and CDR2 is YFSETQ. Trimming took off 4 bases at V and 2 bases at J, with 15 bases between the two ends. This CDR3 contains 15 residues. Study-wide results and limits: Shortening of TCRB CDR3s, moderate but significant, appeared in all four CD4+ subsets of Type 1 diabetes patients. Patients' naive, central memory and regulatory TCRB repertoires appeared more alike than those of healthy donors. Whatever favoring of shorter templates PCR might show would apply equally to patients and controls.

On this clone itself: Its antigen is still unknown.

The isolated RNA, all of it, was reverse transcribed, so expressed TCRB transcripts were what got sequenced. Each sample of naive, central memory or regulatory T cells had, on average, roughly 3.5 million reads. Measured with immunoSEQ multiplex PCR; TCRdb has only the in-frame clones, and not every one. Among about 340,000 clones listed, roughly 8% were seen once. Material: central memory CD4+ T cells from blood. This sequence joins TRBV5-1 and TRBJ1-2; D not certain. The clonotype originates from a woman aged 18-29 years in good health. The CDR3 DNA reads TGCGCCAGCAGCCTTGCGACGGACTTAAACTATGGCTACACCTTC. Translation gives CASSLATDLNYGYTF.